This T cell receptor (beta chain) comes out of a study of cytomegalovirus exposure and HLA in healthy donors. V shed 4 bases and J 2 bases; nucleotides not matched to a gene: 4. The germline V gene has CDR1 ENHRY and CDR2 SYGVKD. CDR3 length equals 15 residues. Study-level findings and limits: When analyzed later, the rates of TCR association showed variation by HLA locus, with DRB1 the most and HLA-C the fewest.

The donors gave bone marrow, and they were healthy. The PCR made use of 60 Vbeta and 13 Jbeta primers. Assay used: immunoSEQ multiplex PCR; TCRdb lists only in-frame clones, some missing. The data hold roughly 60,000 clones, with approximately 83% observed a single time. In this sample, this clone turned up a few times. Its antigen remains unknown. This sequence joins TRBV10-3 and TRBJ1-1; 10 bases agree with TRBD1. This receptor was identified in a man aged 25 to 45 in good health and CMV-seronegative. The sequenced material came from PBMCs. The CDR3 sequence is CAISVDRGPNTEAFF. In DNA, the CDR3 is TGTGCCATCAGTGTTGACAGGGGGCCAAACACTGAAGCTTTCTTT.